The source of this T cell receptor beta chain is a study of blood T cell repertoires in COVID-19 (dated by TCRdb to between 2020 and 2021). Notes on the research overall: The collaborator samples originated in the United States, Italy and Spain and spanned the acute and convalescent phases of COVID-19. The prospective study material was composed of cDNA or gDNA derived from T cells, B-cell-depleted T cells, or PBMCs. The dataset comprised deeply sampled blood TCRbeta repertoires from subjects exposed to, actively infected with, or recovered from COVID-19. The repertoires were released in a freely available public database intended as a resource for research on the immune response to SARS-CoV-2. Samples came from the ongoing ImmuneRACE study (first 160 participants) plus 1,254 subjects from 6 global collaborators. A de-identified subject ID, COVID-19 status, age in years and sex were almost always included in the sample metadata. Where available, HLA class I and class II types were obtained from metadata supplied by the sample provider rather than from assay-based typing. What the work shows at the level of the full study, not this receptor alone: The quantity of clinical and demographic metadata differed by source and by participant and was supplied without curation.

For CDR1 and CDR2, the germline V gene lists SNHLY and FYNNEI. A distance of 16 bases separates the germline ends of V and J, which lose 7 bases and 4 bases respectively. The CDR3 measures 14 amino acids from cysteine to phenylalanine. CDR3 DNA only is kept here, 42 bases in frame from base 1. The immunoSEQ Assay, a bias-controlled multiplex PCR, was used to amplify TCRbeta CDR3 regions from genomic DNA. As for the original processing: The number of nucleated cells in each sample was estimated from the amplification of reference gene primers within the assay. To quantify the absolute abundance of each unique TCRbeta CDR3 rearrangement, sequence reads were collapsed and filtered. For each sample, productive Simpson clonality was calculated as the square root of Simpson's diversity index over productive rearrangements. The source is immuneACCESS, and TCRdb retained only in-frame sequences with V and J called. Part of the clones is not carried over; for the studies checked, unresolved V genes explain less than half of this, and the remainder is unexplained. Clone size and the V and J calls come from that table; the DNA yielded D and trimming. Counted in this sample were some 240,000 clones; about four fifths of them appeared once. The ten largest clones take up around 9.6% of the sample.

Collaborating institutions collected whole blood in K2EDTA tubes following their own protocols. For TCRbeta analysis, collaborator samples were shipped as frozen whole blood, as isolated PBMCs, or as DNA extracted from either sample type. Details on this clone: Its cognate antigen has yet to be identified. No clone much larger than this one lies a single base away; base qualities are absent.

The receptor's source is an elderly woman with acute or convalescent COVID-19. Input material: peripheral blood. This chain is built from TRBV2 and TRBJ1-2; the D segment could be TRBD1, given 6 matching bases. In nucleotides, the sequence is TGTGCCAGCACCCCCGGAGGGGGGGGCTATGGCTACACCTTC. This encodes CASTPGGGGYGYTF.